This T cell receptor (beta chain) emerged from a study of blood T cell repertoires in COVID-19. In the source study's methods: Amplification of reference gene primers was used by the study to estimate nucleated cell counts. TCRdb's table, derived via immunoSEQ multiplex PCR, lists solely in-frame clones and lacks some. That table is the source of V, J and clone size, and D and trimming were worked out from the DNA. The sample lists fewer than 350,000 clones; roughly 86% were seen once. Living in 24 US areas, the participants were between about 18 and 100 years of age. Trimming shortened V by 5 bases and J by 9 bases, and 17 bases separated the two germline ends. Germline V CDR1 and CDR2: MNHEY, SVGAGI. The CDR3 runs 15 residues.

The V call is TRBV6-5, the J call TRBJ1-6; D is uncertain. The sequence was obtained from a woman in her 30s who had recovered from COVID-19. Input material: PBMCs or T cells enriched from blood (not recorded which). The DNA of the CDR3 is TGTGCCAGCAGTCCAGCGGCCCTCTCGGGTTCACCCCTCCACTTT. Protein sequence: CASSPAALSGSPLHF.